This note documents a single T cell receptor beta chain sequence. The sample originates from a study of CD8 T cells in Susac syndrome. Random hexamers were used to reverse transcribe 0.5 to 1 ug of RNA. The amplification used immunoSEQ multiplex PCR on TCR beta CDR3; it spanned 54 Vbeta and 13 Jbeta. TCRdb reanalysed the immunoSEQ multiplex PCR reads using MiXCR and keeps one entry per CDR3 protein. The table includes around 200,000 distinct CDR3 sequences, more than 85% detected once. Sequenced sample: CD4+ T cells from PBMCs. The receptor's source is a human donor with multiple sclerosis.

The CDR3 loop reads CAWSGLSGDTQYF. Written as DNA, the CDR3 is TGTGCCTGGAGTGGGCTGAGCGGAGATACGCAGTATTTT. The chain links TRBV30 to TRBJ2-3; possibly TRBD2 for D (5 bases). CDR1 GTSNPN and CDR2 SVGIG come from the germline V gene (reference sequence). This CDR3 has 13 amino acids. With 1 base removed from V and 5 bases from J, the gap between germline ends came to 10 bases. Looking up the rest from reference TRBV30 and TRBJ2-3 gives the full variable domain: SQTIHQWPATLVQPVGSPLSLECTVEGTSNPNLYWYRQAAGRGLQLLFYSVGIGQISSEVPQNLSASRPQDRQFILSSKKLLLSDSGFYLCAWSGLSGDTQYFGPGTRLTVL.